What follows describes a single T cell receptor beta chain. The CDR3 is 14 amino acids. V gave up 3 bases and J gave up 4 bases; unmatched junction bases: 4. Looked up from germline, CDR1 is KGHSH and CDR2 is LQKENI. A multiplex PCR was run with 60 Vbeta primers and 13 Jbeta primers. Generated by immunoSEQ multiplex PCR, the TCRdb table keeps only in-frame clones and is missing some. The sample lists roughly 150,000 clones; more than 65% were seen once. These data come from a study of cytomegalovirus exposure and HLA in healthy donors. The sample taken for sequencing was PBMCs. This clonotype was obtained from a man aged 25-45 years in good health and CMV-seropositive. The chain carries TRBV18 and TRBJ2-7; 9 nucleotides agree with TRBD1. The CDR3 protein is CASSPVGQGYEQYF. The CDR3 DNA sequence: TGTGCCAGCTCACCGGTCGGACAGGGGTACGAGCAGTACTTC.